This T cell receptor (beta chain) was identified during a study of CD8 T cells in Susac syndrome. The CDR3 is 14 amino acids. The germline gives CDR1 KGHDR, CDR2 SFDVKD. V gave up 12 bases and J gave up 3 bases, with 16 bases separating them. For this clonotype: The antigen remains unidentified.

cDNA came from roughly 0.53 to 1 ug RNA primed by random hexamers. Amplification of TCR beta CDR3 used immunoSEQ multiplex PCR across 54 Vbeta and 13 Jbeta. TCRdb recomputed calls from the immunoSEQ multiplex PCR reads with MiXCR, one row per CDR3 protein. The table records roughly 200,000 distinct CDR3 sequences, roughly 92% of them present only once. Notes on the study in general: The TCR sequencing and HLA analysis in the study involved a relatively small number of individuals, as the study acknowledged.

Blood CD8+ and CD4+ T cells underwent high-throughput TCR beta sequencing. CD8+ and CD4+ T cells were negatively isolated; TEMRA cells were FACS-enriched. The TCR sequence derives from a human donor in good health. Sample: CD4+ T cells from PBMCs. The chain uses TRBV24-1 and TRBJ1-4, with D tentatively TRBD1 (5 bases). The CDR3 DNA is TGTGCCTCCGCTCCTCTAGGGGCTAATGAAAAACTGTTTTTT. Translated, it gives CASAPLGANEKLFF.